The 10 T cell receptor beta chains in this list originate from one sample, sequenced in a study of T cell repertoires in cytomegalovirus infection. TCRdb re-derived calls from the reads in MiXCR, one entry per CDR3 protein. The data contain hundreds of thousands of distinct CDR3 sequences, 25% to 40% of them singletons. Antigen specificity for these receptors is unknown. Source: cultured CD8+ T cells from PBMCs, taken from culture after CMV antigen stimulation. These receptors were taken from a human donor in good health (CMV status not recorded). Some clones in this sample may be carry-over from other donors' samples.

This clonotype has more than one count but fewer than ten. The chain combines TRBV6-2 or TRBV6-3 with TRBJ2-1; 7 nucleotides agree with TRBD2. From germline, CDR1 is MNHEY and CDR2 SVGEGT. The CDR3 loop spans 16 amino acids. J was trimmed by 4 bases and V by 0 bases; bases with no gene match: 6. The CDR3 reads CASSYSTGGSYNEQFF. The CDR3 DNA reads TGTGCCAGCAGTTACTCTACGGGGGGATCATACAATGAGCAGTTCTTC.

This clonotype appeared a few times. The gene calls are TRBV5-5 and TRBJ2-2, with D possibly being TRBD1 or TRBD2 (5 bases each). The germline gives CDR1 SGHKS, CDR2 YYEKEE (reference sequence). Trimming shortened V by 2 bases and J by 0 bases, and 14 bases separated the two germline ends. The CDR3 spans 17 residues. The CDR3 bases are TGTGCCAGCAGCTTAATCCGGGACCGAGCGAACACCGGGGAGCTGTTTTTT. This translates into CASSLIRDRANTGELFF.

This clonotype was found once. CDR3 in amino acids: CASSLSRGMGYEQYF. In nucleotides, the CDR3 is TGTGCCAGCAGTTTAAGTAGGGGAATGGGCTACGAGCAGTACTTC. V usage is TRBV28 and J usage is TRBJ2-7; D is perhaps TRBD1 (5 bases). V lost 2 bases, J lost 3 bases, and 14 bases lay in between. The CDR3 loop spans 15 amino acids. Germline V gives CDR1 MDHEN, CDR2 SYDVKM.

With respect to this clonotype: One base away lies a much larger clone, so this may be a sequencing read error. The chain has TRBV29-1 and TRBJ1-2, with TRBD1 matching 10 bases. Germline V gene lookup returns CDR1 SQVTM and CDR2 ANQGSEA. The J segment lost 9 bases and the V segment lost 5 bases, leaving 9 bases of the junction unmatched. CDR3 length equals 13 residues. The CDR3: CSVHTGTGESYTF. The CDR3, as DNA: TGCAGCGTTCATACCGGGACAGGGGAAAGCTACACCTTC.

In DNA form, the CDR3 reads TGTGCCAGCAGTTACGCGGACAGCGATTTCACAGATACGCAGTATTTT. Protein sequence: CASSYADSDFTDTQYF. This sequence joins TRBV6-2 or TRBV6-3 and TRBJ2-3; tentative D call: TRBD1 (6 bases). The CDR3 has 16 amino acids. V lost 2 bases and J 2 bases, leaving 14 bases between the germline ends. CDR1 MNHEY and CDR2 SVGEGT come from the germline V gene.

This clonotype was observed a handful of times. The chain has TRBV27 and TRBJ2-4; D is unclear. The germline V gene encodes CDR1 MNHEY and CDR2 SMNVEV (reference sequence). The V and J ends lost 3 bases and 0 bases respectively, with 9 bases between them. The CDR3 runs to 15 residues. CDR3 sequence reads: CASSLSHIAKNIQYF. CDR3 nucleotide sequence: TGTGCCAGCAGTTTGTCGCATATAGCCAAAAACATTCAGTACTTC.

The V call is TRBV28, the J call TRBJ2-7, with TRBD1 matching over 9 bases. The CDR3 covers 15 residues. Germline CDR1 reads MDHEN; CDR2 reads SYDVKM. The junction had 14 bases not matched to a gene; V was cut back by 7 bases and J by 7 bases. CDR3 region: CASIRTGGVQGEQYV. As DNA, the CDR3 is TGTGCCAGCATACGAACAGGGGGCGTCCAGGGTGAGCAGTACGTC.

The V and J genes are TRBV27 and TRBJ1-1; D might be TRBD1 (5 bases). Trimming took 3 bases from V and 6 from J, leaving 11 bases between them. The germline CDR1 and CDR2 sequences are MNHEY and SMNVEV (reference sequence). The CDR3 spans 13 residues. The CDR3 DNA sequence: TGTGCCAGCAGTTTGGACAAGATCGCTGAAGCTTTCTTT. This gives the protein CASSLDKIAEAFF.

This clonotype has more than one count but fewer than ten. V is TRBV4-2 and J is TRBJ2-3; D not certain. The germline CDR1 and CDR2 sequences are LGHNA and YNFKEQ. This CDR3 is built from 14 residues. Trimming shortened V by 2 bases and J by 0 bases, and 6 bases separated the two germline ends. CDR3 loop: CASSQLTSTDTQYF. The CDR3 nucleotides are TGTGCCAGCAGCCAACTGACTAGCACAGATACGCAGTATTTT.

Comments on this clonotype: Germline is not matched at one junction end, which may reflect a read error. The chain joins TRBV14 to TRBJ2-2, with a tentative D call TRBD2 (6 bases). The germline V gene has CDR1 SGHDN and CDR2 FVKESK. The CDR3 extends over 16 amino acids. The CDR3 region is CASSQVANSPTGGLFF. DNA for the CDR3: TGTGCCAGCAGCCAAGTGGCGAACAGTCCCACCGGGGGGCTGTTTTTT.